The 29 T cell receptor beta chains given below trace back to one sample, sequenced in a study of T cell responses to AZD1222 COVID-19 vaccine (dated by TCRdb to about 2021). The library was prepared using the immunoSEQ multiplex PCR assay. Imported from immuneACCESS, the table was reduced by TCRdb to in-frame sequences with V and J called. These copies leave out some clones; in studies compared against another copy, an unresolved V gene accounts for under half, and the cause of the remainder is not known. This sample lists more than 90,000 clones; approximately 84% were detected once. The biggest ten clones account for 14% of the sample. What the time point label conveys for this sample: about 28 days (+/-7) after the second vaccine dose. This specimen was peripheral blood, taken 28 days after the second AZD1222 dose. Receptors originate from an adult who received the AZD1222 COVID-19 vaccine.

The rearrangement uses TRBV6-6 and TRBJ1-5, with a possible D match to TRBD1 (5 bases). Germline values: CDR1 MNHNY, CDR2 SVGAGI (reference sequence). This CDR3 comprises 19 residues. Trimming took 5 bases from V and 1 from J, leaving 24 bases between them. The CDR3 coding sequence is TGTGCCAGCAGTCCGGATTCGGAGGGAAGGGGCAGGAGCAATCAGCCCCAGCATTTT. Translating gives CASSPDSEGRGRSNQPQHF.

The chain links TRBV7-8 to TRBJ1-5; 7 nucleotides agree with TRBD1. Trimming removed 0 bases from V and 3 bases from J; junction bases left unmatched: 5. CDR1 and CDR2 (germline): SGHVS, FQNEAQ. This CDR3 has 16 residues. The CDR3 is CASSLAAGGFNQPQHF. The CDR3 nucleotides read TGTGCCAGCAGCTTAGCGGCAGGGGGATTCAATCAGCCCCAGCATTTT.

The genes are TRBV7-3 and TRBJ1-1, with D unclear. CDR3 length: 13 amino acids. CDR1 is SGHTA, CDR2 FQGTGA, per germline. Trimming took 4 bases from V and 8 from J, leaving 14 bases between them. The CDR3 loop reads CASSSGLVGEAFF. CDR3 DNA sequence: TGTGCCAGCAGCTCCGGTCTGGTCGGAGAAGCTTTCTTT.

This clone was detected only once. The chain carries TRBV29-1 and TRBJ2-7, with 10 bases identical to TRBD2. The CDR3 has 15 residues. Per germline, CDR1 SQVTM and CDR2 ANQGSEA. J lost 5 bases, V lost 6 bases, and 13 bases had no gene match. The CDR3 is CSVTIGTSDSHEQYF. In DNA form, the CDR3 reads TGCAGCGTGACAATTGGGACTAGCGACTCGCACGAGCAGTACTTC.

The gene calls are TRBV30 and TRBJ1-5; D ambiguous. Germline V CDR1 and CDR2: GTSNPN, SVGIG (reference sequence). This CDR3 is built from 13 residues. Trimming removed 0 bases from V and 3 bases from J, with 6 bases in between. CDR3 residues: CAWSVENNQPQHF. CDR3 in DNA: TGTGCCTGGAGTGTTGAAAACAATCAGCCCCAGCATTTT.

The rearrangement uses TRBV19 and TRBJ2-5; a possible D gene is TRBD2 (5 bases). The CDR3 runs to 13 residues. Germline V CDR1 and CDR2: LNHDA, SQIVND (reference sequence). Trimming removed 3 bases from V and 3 bases from J, with 8 bases in between. CDR3 nucleotide sequence: TGTGCCAGTAGTATTTCGGGAAAAGAGACCCAGTACTTC. Its translation is CASSISGKETQYF.

The chain uses TRBV27 and TRBJ2-1, with 7 nucleotides matching TRBD1. This CDR3 spans 14 amino acids. Germline V lookup: CDR1 MNHEY, CDR2 SMNVEV (reference sequence). V dropped 6 bases and J dropped 5; count of bases not matched to a gene: 7. DNA of the CDR3: TGTGCCAGCAGCCCGGGACAGTTTAACAATGAGCAGTTCTTC. This gives the protein CASSPGQFNNEQFF.

The chain recombines TRBV7-9 with TRBJ1-2; no clear D gene. Trimming cost V 2 bases and J 5 bases, with 6 bases left between them. The CDR3 contains 12 residues. Per germline, CDR1 SEHNR and CDR2 FQNEAQ (reference sequence). The CDR3 sequence is CASSLLHYGYTF. CDR3 nucleotide sequence: TGTGCCAGCAGCTTACTACATTATGGCTACACCTTC.

J is TRBJ1-5 and V is TRBV6-5; 7 bases fit TRBD1. V dropped 8 bases and J dropped 5; count of bases not matched to a gene: 12. Germline loops: CDR1 MNHEY, CDR2 SVGAGI. The CDR3 is 15 residues long. Here the CDR3 DNA reads TGTGCCAGCGGGGGAGGGGGGGACAGATATCAGCCCCAGCATTTT. Its protein is CASGGGGDRYQPQHF.

The chain combines TRBV20-1 with TRBJ1-2; the D gene is possibly TRBD1 (5 bases). The V end was cut by 3 bases, the J end by 1 base, with 15 bases between. Germline V gene sequence: CDR1 DFQATT, CDR2 SNEGSKA (reference sequence). This CDR3 spans 15 amino acids. The CDR3 DNA reads as TGCAGTGCTAGTGCAAGGGAAGGGGTTAACTATGGCTACACCTTC. This translates into CSASAREGVNYGYTF.

CDR3 region: CAISDEFAYEQYF. Written as DNA, the CDR3 is TGTGCCATCAGTGATGAGTTTGCCTACGAGCAGTACTTC. V gene TRBV10-3 combines with J gene TRBJ2-7; no reliable D call. The CDR3 extends over 13 amino acids. Germline CDR1 is ENHRY and CDR2 is SYGVKD. V lost 3 bases and J 2 bases, leaving 8 bases between the germline ends.

The V gene is TRBV7-3, the J gene TRBJ2-1; 10 bases are a match to TRBD2. The CDR3 sequence is 13 residues long. In germline, CDR1 is SGHTA, CDR2 FQGTGA. After removal of 5 bases from V and 11 bases from J, the junction contained 6 bases not matched to a gene. Here the CDR3 reads CASSPRTSGQQFF. The CDR3 DNA is TGTGCCAGCAGCCCTAGGACTAGCGGACAGCAGTTCTTC.

The V gene is TRBV5-6, the J gene TRBJ1-6; D possibly corresponds to TRBD1 (5 bases). With 1 base removed from V and 7 bases from J, the gap between germline ends came to 21 bases. Germline CDR1 reads SGHDT; CDR2 reads YYEEEE. The CDR3 consists of 18 residues. CDR3 nucleotide sequence: TGTGCCAGCAGCTTGTCGCCTAAGAGGGCAGGGAGAAATTCACCCCTCCACTTT. Encoded protein: CASSLSPKRAGRNSPLHF.

CDR3 nucleotides: TGTGCCATGGGGACAGGGAGGTCTCAGCCCCAGCATTTT. It yields the protein CAMGTGRSQPQHF. V is TRBV28 and J is TRBJ1-5; 9 bases map to TRBD1. V lost 10 bases and J lost 6; bases outside the gene matches: 7. CDR3 length: 13 amino acids. Germline CDR1 MDHEN, CDR2 SYDVKM.

V gene TRBV12-3 or TRBV12-4 combines with J gene TRBJ1-6; no clear D. The CDR3 totals 13 residues. The germline V and J ends were trimmed by 6 bases and 7 bases, with 10 bases remaining between them. CDR3 nucleotides: TGTGCCAGCAGAGTCGGCAAAAATTCACCCCTCCACTTT. Amino acids: CASRVGKNSPLHF.

The gene calls are TRBV4-2 and TRBJ1-1; D might be TRBD1 (5 bases). The germline CDR1 and CDR2 sequences are LGHNA and YNFKEQ. The length of the CDR3 is 14 residues. Trimming took 4 bases from V and 3 from J, leaving 12 bases between them. The CDR3 region is CASSPGGEDTEAFF. The CDR3 DNA follows: TGTGCCAGCAGCCCGGGGGGGGAGGACACTGAAGCTTTCTTT.

The rearrangement joins TRBV24-1 to TRBJ1-2; tentatively, D is TRBD1 (5 bases). CDR1 and CDR2 from the germline V gene are KGHDR and SFDVKD. The CDR3 is 13 residues long. V lost 7 bases and J lost 0, with 8 bases in between. CDR3 loop: CATRGTANYGYTF. The DNA for the CDR3 is TGTGCCACCAGAGGGACGGCTAACTATGGCTACACCTTC.

V is TRBV4-1 and J is TRBJ2-7; D remains ambiguous. Trimming pared 0 bases from V and 6 bases from J, leaving 12 bases between. CDR3 size: 14 residues. Germline V CDR1 and CDR2: MGHRA, YSYEKL. The chain's CDR3 is CASSQDILGSEQYF. CDR3 DNA: TGCGCCAGCAGCCAAGATATTTTAGGATCCGAGCAGTACTTC.

The chain is built from TRBV7-9 and TRBJ1-2; unclear D gene. The CDR3 runs 13 residues. The germline V gene encodes CDR1 SEHNR and CDR2 FQNEAQ (reference sequence). Trimming left V 8 bases short and J 4 bases short, with 14 bases between. Here the CDR3 DNA reads TGTGCCAGCTCATCGGATTATTTCTATGGCTACACCTTC. Protein product: CASSSDYFYGYTF.

The rearrangement joins TRBV19 to TRBJ1-4; maybe TRBD1 (5 bases). Per germline, CDR1 LNHDA and CDR2 SQIVND (reference sequence). Trimming pared 3 bases from V and 8 bases from J, leaving 13 bases between. The CDR3 extends over 14 amino acids. In DNA, the CDR3 is TGTGCCAGTAGTATGCTGGGGCGGGACGAAAAACTGTTTTTT. It encodes CASSMLGRDEKLFF.

This chain links TRBV3-1 (or the pseudogene TRBV3-2) with TRBJ1-2; tentative D call: TRBD1 (6 bases). V lost 0 bases, J lost 13 bases, and 15 bases lay in between. This CDR3 comprises 13 residues. CDR1 and CDR2 (germline): LGHDT, YNNKEL (reference sequence). The CDR3 nucleotides are TGTGCCAGCAGCCAAGAACAGGGACCTCAAGCCACCTTC. This codes for CASSQEQGPQATF.

The chain has TRBV27 and TRBJ1-2; no reliable D call. The CDR3 contains 14 residues. CDR1 MNHEY and CDR2 SMNVEV come from the germline V gene (reference sequence). Trimming took 7 bases from V and 0 from J, leaving 12 bases between them. CDR3 sequence: CASTSGESNYGYTF. For the CDR3, the DNA is TGTGCCAGCACCTCCGGGGAATCTAACTATGGCTACACCTTC.

In this sample, this clone turned up a few times. CDR3 sequence reads: CASSESLQSNQPQHF. In DNA, the CDR3 is TGTGCCAGCAGTGAAAGTTTGCAGAGCAATCAGCCCCAGCATTTT. V and J are TRBV6-1 and TRBJ1-5, with D uncertain. Trimming stripped 2 bases from V and 1 base from J, with 9 bases between. Germline CDR1 is MNHNS and CDR2 is SASEGT. The CDR3 sequence is 15 residues long.

The chain recombines TRBV2 with TRBJ1-1; TRBD1 aligns across 8 bases. The CDR3 runs to 15 residues. The trim removed 2 bases at V and 5 bases at J, leaving 7 bases unmatched. Germline values: CDR1 SNHLY, CDR2 FYNNEI. This chain's CDR3 is CASSERVTGGTEAFF. The CDR3 DNA sequence: TGTGCCAGCAGTGAACGGGTTACAGGGGGGACTGAAGCTTTCTTT.

The chain uses TRBV3-1 (or the pseudogene TRBV3-2) and TRBJ2-7; 7 nucleotides agree with TRBD1. Trimming cost V 4 bases and J 6 bases; bases outside gene matches: 9. Germline assignment: CDR1 LGHDT and CDR2 YNNKEL (reference sequence). The CDR3 totals 14 residues. The CDR3 DNA reads TGTGCCAGCAGCCCCGTACACACAGGGGCCGAGCAGTACTTC. Its protein is CASSPVHTGAEQYF.

This chain uses TRBV11-2 with TRBJ2-7; TRBD2 matches at 8 bases. The CDR3 runs 15 residues. J was trimmed by 3 bases and V by 1 base; bases with no gene match: 5. Germline V CDR1 and CDR2: SGHAT, FQNNGV. CDR3 loop: CASSLVSSGFYEQYF. CDR3 nucleotide sequence: TGTGCCAGCAGCTTAGTTTCTAGCGGGTTCTACGAGCAGTACTTC.

The V and J genes are TRBV15 and TRBJ1-4; no clear D. V lost 0 bases and J lost 8, with 16 bases in between. Germline loops: CDR1 LNHNV, CDR2 YYDKDF (reference sequence). The CDR3 totals 16 residues. CDR3 region: CATSRDPASTGEKLFF. The CDR3 DNA is TGTGCCACCAGCAGAGATCCCGCGTCAACGGGGGAAAAACTGTTTTTT.

The rearrangement joins TRBV29-1 to TRBJ2-2, with 11 bases matching TRBD1. V was pared by 6 bases and J by 4 bases, with 7 bases of the junction left unmatched. Germline CDR1 is SQVTM and CDR2 is ANQGSEA. This CDR3 contains 15 residues. CDR3: CSVKPGQGVTGELFF. In DNA, the CDR3 is TGCAGCGTCAAGCCGGGACAGGGGGTCACCGGGGAGCTGTTTTTT.

The chain carries TRBV15 and TRBJ1-5; D perhaps matches TRBD1 (5 bases). This CDR3 has 14 amino acids. Trimming cost V 4 bases and J 4 bases, with 11 bases left between them. CDR1 LNHNV and CDR2 YYDKDF come from the germline V gene (reference sequence). CDR3 sequence: CATSIGAGNQPQHF. CDR3 nucleotides: TGTGCCACCAGCATCGGGGCTGGAAATCAGCCCCAGCATTTT.